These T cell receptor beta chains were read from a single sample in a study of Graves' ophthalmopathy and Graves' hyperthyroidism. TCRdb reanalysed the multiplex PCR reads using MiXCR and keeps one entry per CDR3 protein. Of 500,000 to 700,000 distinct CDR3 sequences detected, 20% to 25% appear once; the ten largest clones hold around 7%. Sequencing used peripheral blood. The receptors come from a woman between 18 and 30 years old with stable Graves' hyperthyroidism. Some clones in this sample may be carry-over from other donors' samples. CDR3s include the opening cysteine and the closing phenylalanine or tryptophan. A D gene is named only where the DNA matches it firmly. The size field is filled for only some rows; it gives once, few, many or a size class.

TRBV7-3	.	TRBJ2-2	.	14	TGTGCCAGCAGCTTAATAGGTATCACCGGGGAGCTGTTTTTT	CASSLIGITGELFF
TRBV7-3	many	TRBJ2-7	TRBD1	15	TGTGCCAGCAGCAAAACCGAGACAGGGGTAAACGAGCAGTACTTC	CASSKTETGVNEQYF
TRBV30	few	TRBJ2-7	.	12	TGTGCCTGGAGTGATATCGCCACCGAGCAGTACTTC	CAWSDIATEQYF
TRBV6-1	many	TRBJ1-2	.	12	TGTGCCAGCAGTGCTCAGGGTTATGGCTACACCTTC	CASSAQGYGYTF
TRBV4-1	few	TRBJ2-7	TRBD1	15	TGCGCCAGCAGCCACCCCGGGACAGGGATATACGAGCAGTACTTC	CASSHPGTGIYEQYF
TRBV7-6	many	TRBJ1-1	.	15	TGTGCCAGCAGCCACTTTCGACAAAGGGAAACTGAAGCTTTCTTT	CASSHFRQRETEAFF
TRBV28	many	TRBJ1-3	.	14	TGTGCCAGCACCTTGCGGGGTCGGCGAAACACCATATATTTT	CASTLRGRRNTIYF
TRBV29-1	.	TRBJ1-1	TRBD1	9	TGCAGCGTGGACAGGGAAGCTTTCTTT	CSVDREAFF
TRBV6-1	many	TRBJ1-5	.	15	TGTGCCAGCAGTGTGTCCCCGGACGGCAATCAGCCCCAGCATTTT	CASSVSPDGNQPQHF
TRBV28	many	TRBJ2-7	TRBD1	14	TGTGCCAGCAGGAGACAGGGGATTTCCTACGAGCAGTACTTC	CASRRQGISYEQYF
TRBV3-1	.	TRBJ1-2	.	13	TGTGCCAACAGCCAAGCCGGGGTGTATGGCTACACCTTC	CANSQAGVYGYTF
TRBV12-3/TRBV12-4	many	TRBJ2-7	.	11	TGTGCCAGCAGTTTAGGCGGGGAGCGTTGCTTC	CASSLGGERCF
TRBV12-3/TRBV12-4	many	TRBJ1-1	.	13	TGTGCCAGCAGTTTCAACAGGGTCTCTGAAGCTTTCTTT	CASSFNRVSEAFF
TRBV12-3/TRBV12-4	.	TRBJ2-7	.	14	TGTGCCAGCAGTTTTCACAGGGTTTCCTACGAGCAGTACTTC	CASSFHRVSYEQYF
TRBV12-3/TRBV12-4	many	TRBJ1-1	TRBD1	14	TGTGCCAGCACCCCGGACAGGGTGAACACTGAAGCTTTCTTT	CASTPDRVNTEAFF
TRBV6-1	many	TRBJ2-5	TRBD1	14	TGTGCCAGCAGTGTGGGACAGGGGATGCAGACCCAGTACTTC	CASSVGQGMQTQYF
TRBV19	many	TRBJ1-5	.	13	TGTGCCACTACCATGGGGGGAGCTCGGCCCCAGCATTTT	CATTMGGARPQHF
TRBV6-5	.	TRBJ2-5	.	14	TGTGCCAGCAGTTACCTCCGGACAGAGCGAGACCAGTACTTC	CASSYLRTERDQYF
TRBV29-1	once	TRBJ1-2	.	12	TGCAGCGTTGTGTCCGGGTCCTATGGCTACACCTTC	CSVVSGSYGYTF
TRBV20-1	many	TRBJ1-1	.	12	TGCAGTGCCGAATACTTGAACACTGAAGCTTTCTTT	CSAEYLNTEAFF
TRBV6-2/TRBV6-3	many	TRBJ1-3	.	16	TGTGCCAGCAGTTACTCGCCCGGGAGCTCTGGAAACACCATATATTTT	CASSYSPGSSGNTIYF
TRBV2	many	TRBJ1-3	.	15	TGTGCCAGCAGTCTCCGGGCCCGGACAGGAAACACCATATATTTT	CASSLRARTGNTIYF
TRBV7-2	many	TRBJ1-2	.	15	TGTGCCAGCAGCCAGGGGTCAGGGTCGGGCTATGGCTACACCTTC	CASSQGSGSGYGYTF
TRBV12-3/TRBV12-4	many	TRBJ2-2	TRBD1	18	TGTGCCAGCAGTCCACGGACAGGGGGCGTAGAAAACACCGGGGAGCTGTTTTTT	CASSPRTGGVENTGELFF
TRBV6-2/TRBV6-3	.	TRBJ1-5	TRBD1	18	TGTGCCAGCAGTTACCAGTTCCGGGACAGGGGACGCAATCAGCCCCAGCATTTT	CASSYQFRDRGRNQPQHF
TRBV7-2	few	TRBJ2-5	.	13	TGTGCCAGCAGCCCTTATTTGGAAGAGACCCAGTACTTC	CASSPYLEETQYF
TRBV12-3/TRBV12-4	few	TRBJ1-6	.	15	TGTGCCAGCAGTGCCATAGAGGGTTCTAATTCACCCCTCCACTTT	CASSAIEGSNSPLHF
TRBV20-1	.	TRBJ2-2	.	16	TGCAGTGCCCCCAAATCCCAGGGAGGGGGCCCCGGGGAGCTGTTTTTT	CSAPKSQGGGPGELFF
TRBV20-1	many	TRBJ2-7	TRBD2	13	TGCAGTGGTGAGACGGGAGGGCCCTACGAGCAGTACTTC	CSGETGGPYEQYF
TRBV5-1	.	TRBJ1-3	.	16	TGCGCCAGCAGCTTGGCCGGCCCGGCTTCTGGAAACACCATATATTTT	CASSLAGPASGNTIYF
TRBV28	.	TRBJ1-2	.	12	TGTGCCAGCAGTTTAACGGGGTACGGCTACAGCTTC	CASSLTGYGYSF
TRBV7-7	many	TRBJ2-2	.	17	TGTGCTAGCAGCCAAAGCGCGGCTTGGGTGACGACCGGGGAGCTGTTTTTT	CASSQSAAWVTTGELFF
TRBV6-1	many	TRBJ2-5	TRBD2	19	TGTGCCAGCAGTGAAAGAATTTGGGGTAGCGGGGTACTCCAAGAGACCCAGTACTTC	CASSERIWGSGVLQETQYF
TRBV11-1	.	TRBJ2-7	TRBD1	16	TGTGCCAGAAATTTAACAGACAGGGACGGTATCTACGAGCAGTACTTC	CARNLTDRDGIYEQYF
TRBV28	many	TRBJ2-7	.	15	TGTGCCAGCAGTTTAGGGCCCCGAGGAGGCTACGAGCAGTACTTC	CASSLGPRGGYEQYF
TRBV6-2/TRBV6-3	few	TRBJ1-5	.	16	TGTGCCAGCAGACCCCTCGGGGGGGAAGGCAATCAGCCCCAGCATTTT	CASRPLGGEGNQPQHF
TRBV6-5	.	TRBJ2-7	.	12	TGTGCCAGCAGTTCATCCCTTAGCGAGCAGTACTTC	CASSSSLSEQYF
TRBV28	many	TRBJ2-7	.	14	TGTGCCAGCAGTTTCTACCCCTTCTTATACGAGCAGTACTTC	CASSFYPFLYEQYF
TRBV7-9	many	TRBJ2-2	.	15	TGTGCCAGCAGCTCCTTGGACGAGGGCACCGGGGAGCTGTTTTTT	CASSSLDEGTGELFF
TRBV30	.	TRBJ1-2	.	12	TGTGCCTGGAGTGCGGGGTTCTATGGCTACACCTTC	CAWSAGFYGYTF
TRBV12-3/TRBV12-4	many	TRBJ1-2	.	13	TGTGCCAGCAGTTTATCTAACAGCCATGGCTACACCTTC	CASSLSNSHGYTF
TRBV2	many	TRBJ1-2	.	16	TGTGCCAGTGGAAGGCTCAAAGGCCTTCCTAACTATGGCTACACCTTC	CASGRLKGLPNYGYTF
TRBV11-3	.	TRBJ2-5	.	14	TGTGCCAGCAGCTTCGGATTCAGGCAAGAGACCCAGTACTTC	CASSFGFRQETQYF
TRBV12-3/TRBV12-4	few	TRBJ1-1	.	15	TGTGCCAGCAGTTTCGGCGGATCCCCTAGCACTGAAGCTTTCTTT	CASSFGGSPSTEAFF
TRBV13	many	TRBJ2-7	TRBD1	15	TGTGCCAGCAGCTTAGAGACAGGGGGTCTAAGCGAGCAGTACTTC	CASSLETGGLSEQYF
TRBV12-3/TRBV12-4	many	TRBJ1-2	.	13	TGTGCCAGCAGTTTGATGGCAGGGGATGGCTACACCTTC	CASSLMAGDGYTF
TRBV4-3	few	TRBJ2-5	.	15	TGCGCCAGCAGCCACGATTGGGAGGACTCGGGGACCCAGTACTTC	CASSHDWEDSGTQYF
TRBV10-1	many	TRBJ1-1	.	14	TGCGCCAGCAGTGTTCCAGGGAGGGGCACTGAAGCTTTCTTT	CASSVPGRGTEAFF
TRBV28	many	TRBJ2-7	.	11	TGTGCCAGCATGAAGTGGCGCGAGCAGTACTTC	CASMKWREQYF
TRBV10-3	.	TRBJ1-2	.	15	TGTGCCATCAGTGAGTCGATCAGCCACTCCTGGGGCTACACCTTC	CAISESISHSWGYTF
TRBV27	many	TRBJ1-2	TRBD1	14	TGTGCCAGCAGTTCGGGACAGGTGTCCAAAGGCTACACCTTC	CASSSGQVSKGYTF
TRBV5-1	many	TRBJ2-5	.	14	TGTGCCAGCAGCTTAGCGCAGGGGAGAGAGACCCAGTACTTC	CASSLAQGRETQYF
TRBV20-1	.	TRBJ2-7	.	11	TGCAGTGCGGCGGGCGGCTACGAGCAGTACTTC	CSAAGGYEQYF
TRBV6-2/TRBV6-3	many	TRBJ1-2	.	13	TGTGCCAGCAGTTACCCCCATGGAGATGGCTACACCTTC	CASSYPHGDGYTF
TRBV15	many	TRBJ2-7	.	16	TGTGCCACCAGCAGAGTTCCCGGGACACCACCCTACGAGCAGTACTTC	CATSRVPGTPPYEQYF
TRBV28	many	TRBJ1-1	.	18	TGTGCCAGCAGGGGTATTATGGGGACACGGGGAGAGGACACTGAAGCTTTCTTT	CASRGIMGTRGEDTEAFF
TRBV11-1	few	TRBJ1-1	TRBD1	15	TGTGCCAGCAGCACGGACAGGGTTTCTTTTATTGAAGCTTTCTTT	CASSTDRVSFIEAFF
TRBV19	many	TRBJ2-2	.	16	TGTGCCAGTAGTATGGGAGGAGGGTTGTTCACCGGGGAGCTGTTTTTT	CASSMGGGLFTGELFF
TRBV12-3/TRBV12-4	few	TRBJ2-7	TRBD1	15	TGTGCCAGCAGTCGACGGACAGGGCCCTCCTACGAGCAGTACTTC	CASSRRTGPSYEQYF